This paragraph covers one T cell receptor beta chain sequence. This sample stems from a study of cytomegalovirus exposure and HLA in healthy donors. Across the whole study: Prior work identified 120 million or so unique TCR beta sequences in approximately 200 million T cells.

V was shortened by 4 bases and J by 5 bases, with 12 bases between the two germline ends. Germline V gene sequence: CDR1 MGHRA, CDR2 YSYEKL. There are 13 residues in the CDR3. Use of 60 Vbeta and 13 Jbeta primers characterized the PCR. Profiled with immunoSEQ multiplex PCR; TCRdb holds only in-frame clones, not every one. The table has about 50,000 clones, about 78% seen once. The V gene is TRBV4-1, the J gene TRBJ2-7; D possibly corresponds to TRBD2 (5 bases). The sequence came from a man younger than 40 in good health and CMV-seropositive. Sequencing was performed on PBMCs. The CDR3 region has the DNA TGCGCCAGCAGCCTTTTTGAGGGAAACGAGCAGTACTTC. It translates to CASSLFEGNEQYF.